In this sample, the clone carrying this T cell receptor (beta chain) turned up once. The sample belongs to a study of blood T cell repertoires in COVID-19. The wider study: The study drew acute and convalescent COVID-19 samples from the United States, Italy and Spain. PBMCs, B-cell-depleted T cells, or T cells provided the cDNA or gDNA that made up the material.

CDR3 length: 14 amino acids. The V gene's germline CDR1 is LNHDA and CDR2 SQIVND (reference sequence). V shed 8 bases and J 5 bases; nucleotides not matched to a gene: 11. One Seattle source followed patients from active infection through their disease course. Authors' processing steps: Cell counts per sample came from amplifying reference gene primers. The assay was immunoSEQ multiplex PCR, and TCRdb's table has in-frame clones only and misses some. Clone size and the V and J calls come from that table; the DNA yielded D and trimming. The sample has about 170,000 clones, approximately 87% seen once. The chain combines TRBV19 with TRBJ1-2, with 7 bases identical to TRBD1. This TCR was recovered from a woman in her fifties or sixties with COVID-19, enrolled during active disease. The sequenced sample was peripheral blood. CDR3 residues: CASRDRDSPYGYTF. In DNA form, the CDR3 reads TGTGCCAGTCGTGATCGGGACAGCCCTTATGGCTACACCTTC.